These 24 T cell receptor beta chains came from one sample sequenced in a study of T cells in Graves' hyperthyroidism and ophthalmopathy. The source material, RNA transcripts, was used to amplify TCR beta CDR3 regions. Carried out on the TCR CDR3, a first-round RT-PCR used the HTBI primer set. Using its own MiXCR run on the multiplex PCR reads, TCRdb lists one record per CDR3 protein. The sample has approximately 640,000 distinct CDR3 sequences; around 15% are singletons. The sequenced sample was blood. The receptors were gathered from a woman aged 25 to 39 with Graves' hyperthyroidism.

This clonotype was seen more than once but under ten times. The chain links TRBV20-1 to TRBJ2-1, with D possibly matching TRBD1 (6 bases). V was shortened by 3 bases and J by 7 bases, with 13 bases between the two germline ends. The CDR3 sequence is 13 residues long. Per the germline V gene, CDR1 is DFQATT and CDR2 is SNEGSKA (reference sequence). The CDR3 DNA reads TGCAGTGCTAGGCTCCACAGGGTGAATGAGCAGTTCTTC. Translating it yields CSARLHRVNEQFF.

Ten or more counts support this clonotype. V and J are TRBV19 and TRBJ1-1; no firm D call. Trimming cost V 9 bases and J 1 base, with 9 bases left between them. Germline CDR1 LNHDA, CDR2 SQIVND (reference sequence). The CDR3 spans 12 residues. CDR3: CASRSGNTEAFF. In DNA, the CDR3 is TGTGCCAGCAGATCAGGGAACACTGAAGCTTTCTTT.

V usage is TRBV7-9 and J usage is TRBJ2-1; 9 bases map to TRBD2. CDR1 and CDR2 (germline): SEHNR, FQNEAQ (reference sequence). The ends lost 2 bases at V and 5 bases at J; junction bases unmatched: 10. This CDR3 comprises 17 residues. This chain's CDR3 is CASSLFPSGILDNEQFF. CDR3 coding DNA: TGTGCCAGCAGCTTATTTCCTAGCGGGATACTAGACAATGAGCAGTTCTTC. Full variable domain (missing parts from reference TRBV7-9 and TRBJ2-1): DTGVSQNPRHKITKRGQNVTFRCDPISEHNRLYWYRQTLGQGPEFLTYFQNEAQLEKSRLLSDRFSAERPKGSFSTLEIQRTEQGDSAMYLCASSLFPSGILDNEQFFGPGTRLTVL.

The table lists this clonotype with many counts. The chain employs TRBV28 and TRBJ2-7; TRBD1 agrees at 10 bases. The V gene's germline CDR1 is MDHEN and CDR2 SYDVKM. Losses at the gene ends were 7 bases for V and 1 base for J; bases not matched to a gene: 7. CDR3 length: 15 residues. CDR3 amino acids: CASTPGGQGSYEQYF. CDR3 bases: TGTGCCAGCACCCCCGGGGGACAGGGGTCCTACGAGCAGTACTTC. Complete variable domain (other parts from reference TRBV28 and TRBJ2-7): DVKVTQSSRYLVKRTGEKVFLECVQDMDHENMFWYRQDPGLGLRLIYFSYDVKMKEKGDIPEGYSVSREKKERFSLILESASTNQTSMYLCASTPGGQGSYEQYFGPGTRLTVT.

This clonotype was counted once. The gene calls are TRBV6-2 or TRBV6-3 and TRBJ1-6, with 10 bases aligning to TRBD1. Germline V gene data show CDR1 as MNHEY and CDR2 as SVGEGT. This CDR3 region has 15 residues. Losses at the gene ends were 2 bases for V and 10 bases for J; bases not matched to a gene: 5. The CDR3 loop is CASSYMGTGESPLHF. DNA for the CDR3: TGTGCCAGCAGTTACATGGGGACAGGGGAGTCACCCCTCCACTTT.

This clonotype was recorded a few times. J is TRBJ2-1 and V is TRBV7-3, with a tentative D call TRBD1 (5 bases). V was shortened by 8 bases and J by 2 bases, with 10 bases between the two germline ends. Germline V gene sequence: CDR1 SGHTA, CDR2 FQGTGA. The CDR3 covers 13 residues. CDR3: CASGAETYNEQFF. The CDR3 bases are TGTGCCAGCGGGGCGGAAACCTACAATGAGCAGTTCTTC.

The table lists this clonotype with many counts. The chain couples TRBV13 to TRBJ2-3, with TRBD1 as a possible D gene (7 bases). The germline V gene encodes CDR1 PRHDT and CDR2 FYEKMQ (reference sequence). The CDR3 totals 14 residues. Trimming shortened V by 4 bases and J by 6 bases, and 14 bases separated the two germline ends. The CDR3 loop reads CASSWRDRMDTQYF. The CDR3 bases are TGTGCCAGCAGCTGGCGGGACAGAATGGATACGCAGTATTTT. Using reference TRBV13 and TRBJ2-3 for the parts outside the CDR3, the full variable domain is AAGVIQSPRHLIKEKRETATLKCYPIPRHDTVYWYQQGPGQDPQFLISFYEKMQSDKGSIPDRFSAQQFSDYHSELNMSSLELGDSALYFCASSWRDRMDTQYFGPGTRLTVL.

This clonotype was counted between two and nine times. J is TRBJ2-5 and V is TRBV18; 9 bases are shared with TRBD1. V shed 6 bases and J 11 bases; nucleotides not matched to a gene: 16. CDR3 length: 15 amino acids. In germline, CDR1 is KGHSH, CDR2 LQKENI. The DNA for the CDR3 is TGTGCCAGCTCGGGACAGGGTACGAAGAGTATCGGTCAGTACTTC. Translated, it gives CASSGQGTKSIGQYF.

There are many counts of this clonotype. The CDR3 region is CASRGADEQFF. CDR3 nucleotide sequence: TGCGCCAGCCGGGGGGCTGATGAGCAGTTCTTC. This chain links TRBV5-1 with TRBJ2-1; TRBD2 is a possible D gene (7 bases). CDR3 length equals 11 residues. Trimming shortened V by 7 bases and J by 8 bases, and 10 bases separated the two germline ends. Germline V gene data show CDR1 as SGHRS and CDR2 as YFSETQ.

In this sample, this clonotype turned up many times. The chain combines TRBV28 with TRBJ2-2; no definite D call. This CDR3 contains 15 residues. Trimming pared 8 bases from V and 5 bases from J, leaving 18 bases between. Germline CDR1 is MDHEN and CDR2 is SYDVKM. As DNA, the CDR3 is TGTGCCAGCGCCAGGACGGACCTCAATACCGGGGAGCTGTTTTTT. Translating gives CASARTDLNTGELFF.

This clonotype was detected only a few times. The chain uses TRBV29-1 and TRBJ2-2; D is unclear. This CDR3 is built from 11 residues. V was cut by 7 bases and J by 5 bases, with 8 bases left in between. From germline, CDR1 is SQVTM and CDR2 ANQGSEA. The CDR3 loop reads CSALLTGELFF. The CDR3 DNA reads TGCAGCGCTTTATTAACCGGGGAGCTGTTTTTT.

This clonotype was counted many times. The rearrangement uses TRBV10-3 and TRBJ1-4; 9 bases line up with TRBD1. V lost 5 bases and J lost 4; bases outside the gene matches: 5. The CDR3 extends over 15 amino acids. Germline CDR1 ENHRY, CDR2 SYGVKD. Here the CDR3 DNA reads TGTGCCATCAGTCCAAGGACAGGGGTTAATGAAAAACTGTTTTTT. Translation: CAISPRTGVNEKLFF.

The chain employs TRBV12-3 or TRBV12-4 and TRBJ2-3; 7 positions agree with TRBD1. The trim removed 3 bases at V and 4 bases at J, leaving 7 bases unmatched. This CDR3 region has 15 residues. The CDR3 region is CASSFLTGPPDTQYF. The CDR3, as DNA: TGTGCCAGCAGTTTCCTGACAGGGCCCCCAGATACGCAGTATTTT.

This rearrangement joins TRBV10-3 to TRBJ1-1, with TRBD1 identical over 7 bases. J gave up 2 bases and V 6 bases, and 6 bases lay outside the gene matches. Germline loops: CDR1 ENHRY, CDR2 SYGVKD. CDR3 length: 14 residues. The DNA for the CDR3 is TGTGCCATCAGACCCGGGACAGCAAACACTGAAGCTTTCTTT. Translated, it gives CAIRPGTANTEAFF.

This clonotype was counted ten times or more. The rearrangement uses TRBV5-8 and TRBJ2-1; D is tentatively TRBD1 or TRBD2 (5 bases each). The V gene's germline CDR1 is SGHTS and CDR2 YDEGEE. V was cut by 0 bases and J by 8 bases, with 24 bases left in between. The CDR3 is 18 residues long. CDR3 amino acids: CASSLAWSGSSFSDEQFF. The CDR3 DNA sequence: TGTGCCAGCAGCTTGGCCTGGTCAGGGAGTAGTTTCTCTGATGAGCAGTTCTTC.

This clonotype was seen a few times. This chain connects TRBV3-1 to TRBJ2-5, with TRBD1 matching over 10 bases. J lost 5 bases, V lost 0 bases, and 3 bases had no gene match. CDR3 length: 15 residues. Germline V gene data show CDR1 as LGHDT and CDR2 as YNNKEL (reference sequence). DNA for the CDR3: TGTGCCAGCAGCCAAGAAAGGGACAGGGGTGAGACCCAGTACTTC. Its translation is CASSQERDRGETQYF.

Of note for this clonotype: It may be a read error: a sequence one base away is much more abundant. The chain carries TRBV6-1 and TRBJ2-1, with TRBD2 matching 14 bases. The CDR3 loop spans 17 amino acids. Losses at the gene ends were 3 bases for V and 10 bases for J; bases not matched to a gene: 11. Germline loops: CDR1 MNHNS, CDR2 SASEGT. As DNA, the CDR3 is TGTGCCAGCAGTGACGGACTAGCGGGAGGCTACACCTACGAGCAGTTCTTC. This codes for CASSDGLAGGYTYEQFF.

This rearrangement joins TRBV25-1 to TRBJ2-3; D gene ambiguous. Germline CDR1 reads MGHDK; CDR2 reads SYGVNS. Trimming took off 4 bases at V and 4 bases at J, with 15 bases between the two ends. CDR3 size: 15 residues. CDR3 sequence reads: CASSAYPPPPDTQYF. The DNA for the CDR3 is TGTGCCAGCAGTGCTTACCCCCCCCCACCAGATACGCAGTATTTT.

This clonotype was observed at least ten times. The rearrangement joins TRBV7-9 to TRBJ1-1; 8 positions match TRBD1. Germline V lookup: CDR1 SEHNR, CDR2 FQNEAQ (reference sequence). The CDR3 consists of 13 residues. V dropped 5 bases and J dropped 11; count of bases not matched to a gene: 10. The CDR3 coding sequence is TGTGCCAGCAGCGGATGGGACAGGACGGGGGCTTTCTTT. This encodes CASSGWDRTGAFF.

The sample holds many counts of this clonotype. CDR3 region: CAGMLLGDRNTIYF. DNA of the CDR3: TGTGCCGGGATGTTGCTGGGTGATCGAAACACCATATATTTT. The chain has TRBV30 and TRBJ1-3; unclear D gene. This CDR3 region has 14 residues. Trimming took off 8 bases at V and 5 bases at J, with 19 bases between the two ends. Germline V gives CDR1 GTSNPN, CDR2 SVGIG (reference sequence).

This clonotype was seen repeatedly, ten times or more. The chain is built from TRBV28 and TRBJ2-1; TRBD2 aligns across 13 bases. With V trimmed by 3 bases and J by 5 bases, 13 bases remained unmatched. The CDR3 runs to 19 residues. The germline CDR1 and CDR2 sequences are MDHEN and SYDVKM. CDR3 in amino acids: CASSLSPFNGLAGDNEQFF. The CDR3 nucleotides read TGTGCCAGCAGTTTGTCACCCTTTAACGGACTAGCGGGAGACAATGAGCAGTTCTTC.

The V and J genes are TRBV6-1 and TRBJ2-5; 9 bases align to TRBD2. Germline CDR1 is MNHNS and CDR2 is SASEGT. V lost 3 bases to trimming and J lost 2 bases; unmatched junction nucleotides: 10. The CDR3 has 17 amino acids. The CDR3 nucleotides read TGTGCCAGCAGTGACAAAAGACTAGCGGCAACACAAGAGACCCAGTACTTC. Residues: CASSDKRLAATQETQYF.

The V and J genes are TRBV4-3 and TRBJ1-1; TRBD1 matches 9 bases. V shed 1 base and J 1 base; nucleotides not matched to a gene: 13. There are 19 residues in the CDR3. CDR1 LGHNA and CDR2 YSLEER come from the germline V gene. This chain's CDR3 is CASSQGFRDRVIWNTEAFF. The CDR3, as DNA: TGCGCCAGCAGCCAAGGATTCCGGGACAGGGTCATCTGGAACACTGAAGCTTTCTTT.

This clonotype has only a few counts. The gene calls are TRBV20-1 and TRBJ1-2; tentatively, D is TRBD1 (6 bases). Trimming took 5 bases from V and 4 from J, leaving 11 bases between them. Germline V gives CDR1 DFQATT, CDR2 SNEGSKA (reference sequence). The CDR3 contains 12 residues. The CDR3 sequence: CSAYRDLYGYTF. The CDR3 DNA follows: TGCAGTGCTTACAGGGACCTCTATGGCTACACCTTC.